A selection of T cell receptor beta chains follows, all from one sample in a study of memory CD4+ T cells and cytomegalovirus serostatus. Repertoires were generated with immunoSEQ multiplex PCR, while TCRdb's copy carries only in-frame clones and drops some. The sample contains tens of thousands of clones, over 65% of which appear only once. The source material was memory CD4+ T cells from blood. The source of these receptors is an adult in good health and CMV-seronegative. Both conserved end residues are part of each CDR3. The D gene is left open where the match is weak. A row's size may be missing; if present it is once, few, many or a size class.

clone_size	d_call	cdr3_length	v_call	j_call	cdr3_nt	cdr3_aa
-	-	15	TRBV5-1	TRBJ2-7	TGCGCCAGCAGCTTGAAGGGGGGCGACATCTACGAGCAGTACTTC	CASSLKGGDIYEQYF
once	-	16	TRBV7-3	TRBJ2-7	TGTGCCAGCAGCTTAATTCCGGGGGACAGCACTTACGAGCAGTACTTC	CASSLIPGDSTYEQYF
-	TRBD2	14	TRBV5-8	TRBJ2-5	TGTGCCAGCAGCTTCTGGACTAGCCAAGAGACCCAGTACTTC	CASSFWTSQETQYF
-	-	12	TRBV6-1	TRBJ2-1	TGTGCCAGCGGGGGTTGGAGGAATGAGCAGTTCTTC	CASGGWRNEQFF
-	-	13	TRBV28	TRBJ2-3	TGTGCCACCGGGATGGCCGACACAGATACGCAGTATTTT	CATGMADTDTQYF
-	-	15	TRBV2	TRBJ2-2	TGTGCCACCGCGGGCCCCGGAGGGAACACCGGGGAGCTGTTTTTT	CATAGPGGNTGELFF
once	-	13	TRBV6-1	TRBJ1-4	TGTGCCAGCAGTGACCCCTTTGGCGAAAAACTGTTTTTT	CASSDPFGEKLFF
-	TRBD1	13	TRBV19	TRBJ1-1	TGTGCCAGTAGTACCACAGGGGTGGCTGAAGCTTTCTTT	CASSTTGVAEAFF
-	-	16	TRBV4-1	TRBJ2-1	TGCGCCAGCAGCCAAGTACCGGGGGCAACCTACAATGAGCAGTTCTTC	CASSQVPGATYNEQFF
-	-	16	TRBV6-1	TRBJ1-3	TGTGCCAGCAGTGAAGCCGCACCTTCGGGAGGAAACACCATATATTTT	CASSEAAPSGGNTIYF
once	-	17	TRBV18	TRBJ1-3	TGTGCCAGCTCACCACAAACGCCAGGGGCGTCTGGAAACACCATATATTTT	CASSPQTPGASGNTIYF
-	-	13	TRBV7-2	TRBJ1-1	TGTGCCAGCAGCTTACAGCCGAACACTGAAGCTTTCTTT	CASSLQPNTEAFF
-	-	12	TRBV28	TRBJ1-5	TGTGCCAGCAAACAGGGCAATCAGCCCCAGCATTTT	CASKQGNQPQHF
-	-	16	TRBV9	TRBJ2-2	TGTGCCAGCAGCGTAGGGGTCAGGGGTCGTACCGGGGAGCTGTTTTTT	CASSVGVRGRTGELFF
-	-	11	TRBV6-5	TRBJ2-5	TGTGCCAGCAGTTTAGGGGGTACCCAGTACTTC	CASSLGGTQYF
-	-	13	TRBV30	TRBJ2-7	TGTGCCTGGAGTGTACACGGGGGCTACGAGCAGTACTTC	CAWSVHGGYEQYF
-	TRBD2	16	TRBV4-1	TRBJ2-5	TGCGCCAGCAGCCAAGAGAGGCGGGGGGGGAGAGAGACCCAGTACTTC	CASSQERRGGRETQYF
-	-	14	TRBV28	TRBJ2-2	TGTGCCAGCAGTTTATTCAGGGTGGCCGGGGAGCTGTTTTTT	CASSLFRVAGELFF
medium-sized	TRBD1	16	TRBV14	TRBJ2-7	TGTGCCAGCAGCCAAGATCTAGGGGGCCCCCTCTACGAGCAGTACTTC	CASSQDLGGPLYEQYF
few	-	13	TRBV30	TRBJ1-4	TGTGCCTGGAGGGGCCTTGGACGTGAAAAACTGTTTTTT	CAWRGLGREKLFF
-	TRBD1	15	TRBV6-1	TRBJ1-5	TGTGCCAGCAGGAACATTGGGACAGGGAATCAGCCCCAGCATTTT	CASRNIGTGNQPQHF
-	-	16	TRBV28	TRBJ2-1	TGTGCCAGCAGTACCACGGAAGCCCGCTCCTACAATGAGCAGTTCTTC	CASSTTEARSYNEQFF
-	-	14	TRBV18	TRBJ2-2	TGTGCCAGCTCACAGCGGTTTAGCACCGGGGAGCTGTTTTTT	CASSQRFSTGELFF
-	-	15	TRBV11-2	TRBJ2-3	TGTGCCAGCAGCTTAGTGGGGACTGGAGAGGGTACGCAGTATTTT	CASSLVGTGEGTQYF
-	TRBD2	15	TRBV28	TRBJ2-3	TGTGCCAGCAGCCGGGGACTAGCGGGGCCAGATACGCAGTATTTT	CASSRGLAGPDTQYF